A selection of T cell receptor beta chains follows, all from one sample in a study of T cell responses to AZD1222 COVID-19 vaccine. TCRdb's table, derived via immunoSEQ multiplex PCR, lists solely in-frame clones and lacks some. The table shows 110,000 or so clones, with around nine tenths occurring only once. Sample: peripheral blood, taken 28 days after the second AZD1222 dose. These receptor sequences come from an adult who received the AZD1222 COVID-19 vaccine. CDR3s include the opening cysteine and the closing phenylalanine or tryptophan. The order of the fields is J gene, V gene, CDR3 protein.

>TRBJ2-1|TRBV30
CAWSSRSTIDEQFF
>TRBJ1-2|TRBV25-1
CASSEYNPGPDGYTF
>TRBJ2-4|TRBV21-1
CASHSQEVKNIQYF
>TRBJ2-1|TRBV16
CASSPHRGHNEQFF
>TRBJ1-3|TRBV30
CAWSVTLTRSGNTIYF
>TRBJ2-5|TRBV6-5
CASSPTGGRETQYF
>TRBJ2-7|TRBV30
CAWSVGGPYEQYF
>TRBJ2-3|TRBV7-8
CASSLRRTGTDTQYF
>TRBJ1-2|TRBV28
CASSPADRGPSYGYTF
>TRBJ2-7|TRBV6-5
CASTPTEGATYEQYF
>TRBJ1-2|TRBV27
CASSSTGRGGYTF
>TRBJ1-2|TRBV11-2
CASSPIKGGAGYGYTF
>TRBJ2-7|TRBV6-5
CASSYSGTRVIDEQYF
>TRBJ1-1|TRBV4-1
CASSQGDSAFF
>TRBJ2-7|TRBV5-4
CASSLRLTSGSYEQYF
>TRBJ2-1|TRBV7-8
CASSYGTGGYSYNEQFF
>TRBJ1-4|TRBV27
CASSLSVGEWNEKLFF
>TRBJ1-1|TRBV24-1
CATSGTGWGNTEAFF
>TRBJ2-7|TRBV9
CASSPRWTSGDYEQYF
>TRBJ1-4|TRBV15
CATSRGEGTSSTNEKLFF
>TRBJ2-7|TRBV11-2
CASSLTPSYEQYF
>TRBJ2-1|TRBV5-1
CPRTAGGGLREQFF
>TRBJ2-7|TRBV5-4
CASTRDSYEQYF